Described below is a single T cell receptor (beta chain) sequence and its context. Antigen: not known. The data are from a study of shared clonotypes between healthy human individuals. Study-wide findings and caveats: Estimated clonotype richness was generally higher in naive than memory subsets.

Partitioning of CD4+ cells yielded a CD45RA+ naive subset and a CD45RA-negative memory subset. The CDR3 consists of 14 residues. From germline, CDR1 is KGHSH and CDR2 LQKENI. Trimming pared 0 bases from V and 4 bases from J, leaving 8 bases between. Sequencing was at deep level. Sorted-subset replicate PCR reactions were performed with approximately 180 ng DNA, corresponding to tens of thousands of T cell genomes. Assay used: immunoSEQ multiplex PCR; TCRdb lists only in-frame clones, some missing. The data contain around 2.3 million clones, approximately 94% of them singletons. The specimen was naive CD4+ T cells sorted from blood. Subset: CD45RA+ positively selected. The genes are TRBV18 and TRBJ2-3; D gene unclear. The receptor was isolated from a man aged 18 to 30 in good health. Written as DNA, the CDR3 is TGTGCCAGCTCACCACCGGCGAGACCAGATACGCAGTATTTT. This sequence encodes CASSPPARPDTQYF.